The 22 T cell receptor beta chains below all came from one sample that was sequenced in a study of shared clonotypes between healthy human individuals. Profiled with immunoSEQ multiplex PCR; TCRdb holds only in-frame clones, not every one. The sample has around 1,000,000 clones, approximately 80% seen once. Sequencing was done on a sample of memory CD4+ T cells from PBMCs. The sample's subset: CD45RA-negative fraction. The receptors were gathered from a man between 18 and 29 years old in good health. Some clones in this sample may be carry-over from other donors' samples.

This clone was picked up one time. This chain connects TRBV28 to TRBJ2-2; D is uncertain. The CDR3 runs to 15 residues. Germline CDR1 reads MDHEN; CDR2 reads SYDVKM. The ends were cut back, 4 bases at V and 6 bases at J, with 15 bases in the middle. CDR3 amino acids: CASSSPGFSPGELFF. Here the CDR3 DNA reads TGTGCCAGCAGTTCCCCCGGATTCTCCCCCGGGGAGCTGTTTTTT.

The V and J genes are TRBV9 and TRBJ2-2, with unresolved D. Germline CDR1 reads SGDLS; CDR2 reads YYNGEE. V was shortened by 0 bases and J by 4 bases, with 7 bases between the two germline ends. The CDR3 is made up of 14 amino acids. This CDR3 is CASSVGASTGELFF. The CDR3 coding sequence is TGTGCCAGCAGCGTAGGGGCTTCCACCGGGGAGCTGTTTTTT.

The V gene is TRBV7-8, the J gene TRBJ2-5; D ambiguous. Germline loops: CDR1 SGHVS, CDR2 FQNEAQ. The CDR3 is 13 residues long. The V and J ends lost 3 bases and 1 base respectively, with 6 bases between them. The CDR3 DNA sequence: TGTGCCAGCAGCTTCCATTTCCAAGAGACCCAGTACTTC. Residues: CASSFHFQETQYF.

This clone was counted once. The J gene is TRBJ2-5, the V gene TRBV4-1; 11 bases agree with TRBD1. Germline V gives CDR1 MGHRA, CDR2 YSYEKL. The junction had 3 bases not matched to a gene; V was cut back by 1 base and J by 2 bases. This CDR3 region has 16 residues. The CDR3 DNA reads as TGCGCCAGCAGCCAAGGGGACAGGGGGACGCAAGAGACCCAGTACTTC. This codes for CASSQGDRGTQETQYF.

This chain connects TRBV5-1 to TRBJ2-1, with 12 bases that match TRBD2. CDR1 and CDR2 (germline): SGHRS, YFSETQ. J was trimmed by 3 bases and V by 4 bases; bases with no gene match: 17. The CDR3 has 20 residues. The CDR3 sequence is CASSPQDSTSGRGGYNEQFF. The CDR3 nucleotides read TGCGCCAGCAGCCCCCAAGATTCGACTAGCGGGAGAGGGGGCTACAATGAGCAGTTCTTC.

This sequence joins TRBV5-8 and TRBJ2-1, with 11 bases matching TRBD2. V lost 2 bases, J lost 4 bases, and 5 bases stayed unmatched. This CDR3 is 16 amino acids long. Germline CDR1 is SGHTS and CDR2 is YDEGEE. CDR3 nucleotides: TGTGCCAGCAGCTTTGGACTAGCGGGTATATACAATGAGCAGTTCTTC. This gives the protein CASSFGLAGIYNEQFF.

V is TRBV15 and J is TRBJ2-2, with D maybe TRBD1 (5 bases). Germline assignment: CDR1 LNHNV and CDR2 YYDKDF (reference sequence). The V end was cut by 0 bases, the J end by 6 bases, with 17 bases between. This CDR3 is built from 17 residues. Here the CDR3 DNA reads TGTGCCACCAGCAGAGATAAGGGGCCAGTCTACGCCGGGGAGCTGTTTTTT. Its protein is CATSRDKGPVYAGELFF.

J is TRBJ1-2 and V is TRBV7-9, with TRBD1 identical over 7 bases. The germline gives CDR1 SEHNR, CDR2 FQNEAQ (reference sequence). This CDR3 has 13 residues. The junction had 5 bases not matched to a gene; V was cut back by 2 bases and J by 8 bases. CDR3 DNA: TGTGCCAGCAGCTTACAGGGGGAGGTGGGCTACACCTTC. This sequence encodes CASSLQGEVGYTF.

This chain connects TRBV14 to TRBJ1-2; 7 nucleotides align to TRBD1. The CDR3 contains 14 residues. V lost 1 base, J lost 4 bases, and 3 bases stayed unmatched. In germline, CDR1 is SGHDN, CDR2 FVKESK. CDR3 residues: CASSQGGQIYGYTF. CDR3 coding DNA: TGTGCCAGCAGCCAAGGGGGACAGATCTATGGCTACACCTTC.

The V call is TRBV7-9, the J call TRBJ2-7; D might be TRBD2 (6 bases). Trimming took 4 bases from V and 0 from J, leaving 16 bases between them. Germline lookup yields CDR1 SEHNR and CDR2 FQNEAQ (reference sequence). There are 16 residues in the CDR3. As DNA, the CDR3 is TGTGCCAGCAGCTCCGCGCTAGCGCTGAGCTCCTACGAGCAGTACTTC. It codes for CASSSALALSSYEQYF.

Remarks on this clone: Other DNA sequences in this sample translate to the same CDR3. The rearrangement joins TRBV6-6 to TRBJ2-7, with D perhaps matching TRBD1 or TRBD2 (5 bases each). CDR3 length: 16 amino acids. The germline V gene has CDR1 MNHNY and CDR2 SVGAGI (reference sequence). V was shortened by 6 bases and J by 0 bases, with 18 bases between the two germline ends. The CDR3 reads CASSYSGTGSSYEQYF. In DNA, the CDR3 is TGTGCCAGCAGCTATTCCGGGACGGGGAGCTCCTACGAGCAGTACTTC.

V usage is TRBV6-5 and J usage is TRBJ2-7; D is unclear. CDR3 length: 16 residues. The V end was cut by 0 bases, the J end by 2 bases, with 14 bases between. CDR1 and CDR2 (germline): MNHEY, SVGAGI. The CDR3 protein is CASSYSLSSSAYEQYF. CDR3 DNA sequence: TGTGCCAGCAGTTACTCACTATCGAGTTCCGCCTACGAGCAGTACTTC.

This clone was detected only once. This CDR3 is CASSRYAQGTGELFF. DNA of the CDR3: TGTGCCAGCAGTCGATACGCCCAGGGCACCGGGGAGCTGTTTTTT. The chain links TRBV6-6 to TRBJ2-2; D may be TRBD1 (5 bases). The CDR3 spans 15 residues. The V end was cut by 5 bases, the J end by 4 bases, with 14 bases between. Germline V lookup: CDR1 MNHNY, CDR2 SVGAGI (reference sequence).

This chain joins TRBV18 and TRBJ1-3; D is uncertain. The germline V gene encodes CDR1 KGHSH and CDR2 LQKENI. Trimming shortened V by 6 bases and J by 1 base, and 10 bases separated the two germline ends. This CDR3 spans 14 amino acids. The CDR3 nucleotides are TGTGCCAGCTCGCCAGACATGTCTGGAAACACCATATATTTT. Protein sequence: CASSPDMSGNTIYF.

This clone was observed a handful of times. The J gene is TRBJ2-5, the V gene TRBV5-8; D is possibly TRBD2 (6 bases). Trimming removed 4 bases from V and 1 base from J, with 17 bases in between. Germline-derived CDR1 and CDR2 are SGHTS and YDEGEE. The CDR3 is made up of 16 amino acids. CDR3 sequence: CASSGRLARLQETQYF. CDR3 nucleotides: TGTGCCAGCAGCGGGAGGCTAGCGAGGCTCCAAGAGACCCAGTACTTC.

The V call is TRBV5-4, the J call TRBJ1-3; the D gene is possibly TRBD1 (5 bases). CDR1 SGHNT and CDR2 YYREEE come from the germline V gene (reference sequence). CDR3 length equals 15 residues. Trimming shortened V by 7 bases and J by 0 bases, and 14 bases separated the two germline ends. As DNA, the CDR3 is TGTGCCAGCCGTCTCGGGGCAGACTCTGGAAACACCATATATTTT. Protein sequence: CASRLGADSGNTIYF.

The chain employs TRBV5-1 and TRBJ2-2; possible D gene TRBD2, 6 bases. This CDR3 has 13 amino acids. Trimming took off 7 bases at V and 4 bases at J, with 11 bases between the two ends. Looked up from germline, CDR1 is SGHRS and CDR2 is YFSETQ. The CDR3 DNA reads TGCGCCAGCTGGGACGGGAGCACCGGGGAGCTGTTTTTT. Its protein is CASWDGSTGELFF.

The rearrangement joins TRBV5-1 to TRBJ2-4; D gene ambiguous. In germline, CDR1 is SGHRS, CDR2 YFSETQ. The germline V and J ends were trimmed by 5 bases and 8 bases, with 8 bases remaining between them. The CDR3 is 11 amino acids. CDR3 protein: CASRGGYIQYF. The CDR3 DNA sequence: TGCGCCAGCAGGGGTGGGTACATTCAGTACTTC.

This chain uses TRBV6-5 with TRBJ1-4, with D maybe TRBD1 (5 bases). Germline V gene data show CDR1 as MNHEY and CDR2 as SVGAGI. The germline V and J ends were trimmed by 0 bases and 8 bases, with 10 bases remaining between them. The CDR3 covers 14 residues. CDR3 in amino acids: CASSYSGVLEKLFF. In DNA, the CDR3 is TGTGCCAGCAGTTACTCGGGGGTTTTAGAAAAACTGTTTTTT.

This chain links TRBV4-2 with TRBJ2-5, with TRBD2 as a possible D gene (5 bases). The CDR3 runs to 15 residues. The germline V gene encodes CDR1 LGHNA and CDR2 YNFKEQ. V was clipped by 1 base and J by 1 base, with 10 bases between them. The CDR3 DNA reads as TGTGCCAGCAGCCAAGTAAGAGCGGTCCAAGAGACCCAGTACTTC. Its translation: CASSQVRAVQETQYF.

This chain uses TRBV6-5 with TRBJ2-3; D not resolved. Trimming took 2 bases from V and 2 from J, leaving 11 bases between them. Germline V gene lookup returns CDR1 MNHEY and CDR2 SVGAGI. This CDR3 spans 15 amino acids. The CDR3 loop is CASSYRHRYTDTQYF. CDR3 bases: TGTGCCAGCAGTTACCGGCACAGATACACAGATACGCAGTATTTT.

The CDR3 coding sequence is TGTGCCAGCAGTTTTACACAGGGGGCCTACGAGCAGTACTTC. Translating it yields CASSFTQGAYEQYF. The chain is built from TRBV6-1 and TRBJ2-7; TRBD1 matches at 8 bases. The germline gives CDR1 MNHNS, CDR2 SASEGT. This CDR3 is built from 14 residues. J was trimmed by 2 bases and V by 5 bases; bases with no gene match: 5.